The entry below describes one T cell receptor beta chain. The data stem from a study of early T cells in non-severe SARS-CoV-2 infection. In the study overall: Investigators sequenced bulk RNA drawn from unsorted whole blood, and chains remained unpaired.

TCRdb re-analysed the 5' RACE reads in MiXCR, keeping a single row per CDR3 protein. The repertoire holds nearly 50,000 distinct CDR3 sequences, with 6.2% as singletons. V dropped 2 bases and J dropped 3 bases, with 5 bases sitting between them. The CDR3 runs 12 residues. The germline V gene encodes CDR1 MNHNY and CDR2 SVGAGI (reference sequence). The TCR was taken from an adult who was a healthcare worker with PCR-confirmed SARS-CoV-2 infection or an uninfected control (not recorded which). The sequencing here drew on whole blood, taken at baseline. The rearrangement joins TRBV6-6 to TRBJ2-7, with no clear D. This CDR3 reads CASSYGNYEQYF. In DNA form, the CDR3 reads TGTGCCAGCAGTTACGGGAACTACGAGCAGTACTTC.